This TCR beta chain was profiled in a study of T cell responses to AZD1222 COVID-19 vaccine. Study conclusions and caveats: Spike-specific TCR breadth and depth rose after two AZD1222 doses. Unmutated regions of variants are reportedly targeted by nearly half of spike-specific TCRs. Vaccine-associated CD4 TCRs spanned spike, dominant at 160-218 and 743-854. Baseline seropositivity characterized only a handful of AZD1222 recipients.

Assay: immunoSEQ multiplex PCR; the TCRdb copy retains only in-frame clones and omits some. The sample holds some 180,000 clones, 85% to 95% seen once. Germline V gives CDR1 SGHDT, CDR2 YYEEEE. The germline V and J ends were trimmed by 4 bases and 7 bases, with 15 bases remaining between them. The length of the CDR3 is 13 residues. Worth noting for this clone: Its antigen is still unknown.

The sequence came from an adult who received the MenACWY meningococcal vaccine as a control. Material: peripheral blood, obtained 28 days after the second dose of the MenACWY control vaccine. The genes are TRBV5-6 and TRBJ2-7; weak D call: TRBD1 (6 bases). The CDR3 loop is CASSLIKTGEQYF. CDR3 nucleotide sequence: TGTGCCAGCAGCCTAATCAAAACAGGGGAGCAGTACTTC.